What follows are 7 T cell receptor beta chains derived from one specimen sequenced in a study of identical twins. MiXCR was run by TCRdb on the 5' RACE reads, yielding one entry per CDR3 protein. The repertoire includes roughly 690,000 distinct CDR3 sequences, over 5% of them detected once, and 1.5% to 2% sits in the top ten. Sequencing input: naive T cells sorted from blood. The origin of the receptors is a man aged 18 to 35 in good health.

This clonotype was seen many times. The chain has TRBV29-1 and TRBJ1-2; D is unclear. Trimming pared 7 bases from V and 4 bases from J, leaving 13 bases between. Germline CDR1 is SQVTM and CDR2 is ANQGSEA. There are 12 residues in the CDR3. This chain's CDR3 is CSAAFEGYGYTF. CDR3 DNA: TGCAGCGCTGCCTTCGAAGGCTATGGCTACACCTTC.

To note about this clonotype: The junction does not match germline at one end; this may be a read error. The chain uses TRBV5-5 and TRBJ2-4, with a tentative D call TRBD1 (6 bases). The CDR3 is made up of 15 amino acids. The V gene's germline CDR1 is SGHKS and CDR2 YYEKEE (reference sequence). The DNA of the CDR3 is TGTGCCAGCAGCTTGCGCCTAAACAGGGAAGTGGTACAGCACTTC. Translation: CASSLRLNREVVQHF.

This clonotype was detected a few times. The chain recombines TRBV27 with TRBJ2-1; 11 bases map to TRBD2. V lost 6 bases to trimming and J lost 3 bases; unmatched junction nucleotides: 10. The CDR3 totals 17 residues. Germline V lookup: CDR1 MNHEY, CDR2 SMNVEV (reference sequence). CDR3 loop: CASRPSLAGDGYNEQFF. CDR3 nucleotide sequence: TGTGCCAGCAGACCATCACTAGCGGGAGATGGCTACAATGAGCAGTTCTTC.

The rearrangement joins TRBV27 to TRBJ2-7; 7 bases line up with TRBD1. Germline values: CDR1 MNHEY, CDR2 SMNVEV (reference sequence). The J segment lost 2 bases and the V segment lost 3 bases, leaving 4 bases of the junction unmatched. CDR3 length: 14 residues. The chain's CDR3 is CASSFLGGPYEQYF. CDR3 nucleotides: TGTGCCAGCAGTTTTTTAGGGGGCCCCTACGAGCAGTACTTC.

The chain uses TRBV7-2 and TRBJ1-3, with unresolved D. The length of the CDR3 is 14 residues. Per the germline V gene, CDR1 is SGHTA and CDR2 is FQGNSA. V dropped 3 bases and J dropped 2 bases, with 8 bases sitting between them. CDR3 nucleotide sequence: TGTGCCAGCAGCTTCGGCGACCCTGGAAACACCATATATTTT. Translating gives CASSFGDPGNTIYF. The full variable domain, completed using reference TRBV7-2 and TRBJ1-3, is GAGVSQSPSNKVTEKGKDVELRCDPISGHTALYWYRQSLGQGLEFLIYFQGNSAPDKSGLPSDRFSAERTGGSVSTLTIQRTQQEDSAVYLCASSFGDPGNTIYFGEGSWLTVV.

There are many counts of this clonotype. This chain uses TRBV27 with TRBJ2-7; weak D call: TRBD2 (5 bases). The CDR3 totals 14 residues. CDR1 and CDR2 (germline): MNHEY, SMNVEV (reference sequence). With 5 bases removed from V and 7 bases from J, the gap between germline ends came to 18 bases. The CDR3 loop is CASSIATAHKEQYF. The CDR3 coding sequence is TGTGCCAGCAGTATAGCGACGGCCCATAAGGAGCAGTACTTC.

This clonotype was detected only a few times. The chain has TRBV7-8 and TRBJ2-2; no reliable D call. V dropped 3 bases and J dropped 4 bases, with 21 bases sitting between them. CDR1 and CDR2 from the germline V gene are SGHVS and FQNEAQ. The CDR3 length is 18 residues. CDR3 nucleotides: TGTGCCAGCAGCTTCCTGGGCCGTCCCAAAAAAGGCACCGGGGAGCTGTTTTTT. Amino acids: CASSFLGRPKKGTGELFF.